The 17 T cell receptor beta chains presented below share a single source sample, sequenced in a study of blood T cell repertoires in COVID-19. Generated by immunoSEQ multiplex PCR, the TCRdb table keeps only in-frame clones and is missing some. The data contain roughly 200,000 clones, around 83% of them singletons. The sequenced material came from peripheral blood. Source of these receptors: a man in his forties or fifties with active or convalescent COVID-19.

This CDR3 reads CASSQDRWVAEQGEQFF. The CDR3 nucleotides read TGTGCCAGCAGCCAAGATAGGTGGGTAGCGGAGCAGGGTGAGCAGTTCTTC. The rearrangement uses TRBV3-1 (or the pseudogene TRBV3-2) and TRBJ2-1; D is possibly TRBD2 (6 bases). The V end was cut by 0 bases, the J end by 9 bases, with 21 bases between. Germline values: CDR1 LGHDT, CDR2 YNNKEL (reference sequence). The CDR3 length is 17 residues.

The rearrangement joins TRBV6-5 to TRBJ2-3; D is unclear. Looked up from germline, CDR1 is MNHEY and CDR2 is SVGAGI. With 3 bases removed from V and 2 bases from J, the gap between germline ends came to 9 bases. CDR3 length: 14 amino acids. The CDR3 DNA reads TGTGCCAGCAGTTATAACCTAAACACAGATACGCAGTATTTT. Translated: CASSYNLNTDTQYF.

The chain employs TRBV11-2 and TRBJ1-5; D perhaps matches TRBD1 (6 bases). CDR1 and CDR2 (germline): SGHAT, FQNNGV. The V and J ends lost 5 bases and 4 bases respectively, with 9 bases between them. The CDR3 loop spans 13 amino acids. The CDR3, as DNA: TGTGCCAGCAGCCCTCAGGGGAATCAGCCCCAGCATTTT. It specifies CASSPQGNQPQHF.

The chain couples TRBV7-9 to TRBJ2-7; a possible D gene is TRBD2 (5 bases). Trimming pared 5 bases from V and 0 bases from J, leaving 11 bases between. Germline values: CDR1 SEHNR, CDR2 FQNEAQ (reference sequence). The CDR3 sequence is 14 residues long. As DNA, the CDR3 is TGTGCCAGCAGCATCAGTGGGAGCTCCTACGAGCAGTACTTC. Protein sequence: CASSISGSSYEQYF. Supplemented by reference TRBV7-9 and TRBJ2-7, the full variable domain reads DTGVSQNPRHKITKRGQNVTFRCDPISEHNRLYWYRQTLGQGPEFLTYFQNEAQLEKSRLLSDRFSAERPKGSFSTLEIQRTEQGDSAMYLCASSISGSSYEQYFGPGTRLTVT.

The V call is TRBV21-1, the J call TRBJ2-1; TRBD1, the D gene given by the table, was not confirmed from the DNA. TRBV21-1 is a pseudogene segment. CDR3 length: 13 residues. The CDR3 region is CASSKAQGAEQFF. The DNA of the CDR3 is TGTGCCAGCAGCAAAGCACAGGGGGCTGAGCAGTTCTTC.

The chain couples TRBV24-1 to TRBJ1-2, with D perhaps TRBD1 (6 bases). Deletions cut 1 base from V and 5 bases from J, with 28 bases between. The length of the CDR3 is 20 residues. CDR1 KGHDR and CDR2 SFDVKD come from the germline V gene. Written as DNA, the CDR3 is TGTGCCACCAGTGATTTCGGGTGGCGGACAGTAACCATCTCAGAATATGGCTACACCTTC. Translated: CATSDFGWRTVTISEYGYTF.

The J gene is TRBJ2-1, the V gene TRBV3-1 (or the pseudogene TRBV3-2); D perhaps matches TRBD2 (6 bases). CDR3 length: 16 residues. Germline V CDR1 and CDR2: LGHDT, YNNKEL (reference sequence). Trimming removed 4 bases at V and 7 bases at J, with 20 bases between. The CDR3 DNA reads TGTGCCAGCAGCCCCCCCTCCCTCCGGGGGAGGAATGAGCAGTTCTTC. Translated: CASSPPSLRGRNEQFF.

This clone was seen a handful of times. Without the conserved terminal phenylalanine or tryptophan, this CDR3 likely stems from a read error. The DNA is left out, because the CDR3 cannot be placed on it with certainty; the CDR3 is given as TCRdb lists it. The V call is TRBV5-1, the J call TRBJ2-7; the table's D call, TRBD1, was not checked against the DNA. The CDR3 extends over 12 residues, inclusive of both ends. CDR1 is SGHRS, CDR2 YFSETQ, per germline. The CDR3 spells CASSPPSQTVPG.

The chain couples TRBV27 to TRBJ1-5, with D tentatively TRBD1 (6 bases). V lost 3 bases to trimming and J lost 4 bases, with 28 bases between them. This CDR3 region has 20 residues. Germline values: CDR1 MNHEY, CDR2 SMNVEV (reference sequence). The CDR3 nucleotides are TGTGCCAGCAGTTTTAAGATTTATTCGTCCCCGGACAGAAAAAATCAGCCCCAGCATTTT. Amino acids: CASSFKIYSSPDRKNQPQHF.

The V call is TRBV7-8, the J call TRBJ1-1; D is uncertain. This CDR3 is built from 14 residues. Trimming left V 0 bases short and J 3 bases short, with 8 bases between. CDR1 and CDR2 (germline): SGHVS, FQNEAQ. DNA of the CDR3: TGTGCCAGCAGCTTAGCGGCTAGGTACACTGAAGCTTTCTTT. Its translation: CASSLAARYTEAFF.

In this sample, this clone turned up once. The chain recombines TRBV7-6 with TRBJ1-1, with TRBD1 as a possible D gene (6 bases). The V gene's germline CDR1 is SGHVS and CDR2 FNYEAQ. The CDR3 runs to 15 residues. The V end lost 4 bases, the J end lost 0 bases, and 12 bases lay between the germline ends. Here the CDR3 reads CASSSTGVMNTEAFF. In DNA, the CDR3 is TGTGCCAGCAGCTCGACAGGAGTCATGAACACTGAAGCTTTCTTT.

This clone was seen more than once but under ten times. The chain carries TRBV7-6 and TRBJ1-1, with 10 bases that match TRBD1. CDR1 SGHVS and CDR2 FNYEAQ come from the germline V gene. Trimming removed 0 bases from V and 3 bases from J; junction bases left unmatched: 1. The CDR3 extends over 15 amino acids. The CDR3 protein is CASSLAGQGYTEAFF. The DNA of the CDR3 is TGTGCCAGCAGCTTAGCGGGACAGGGGTACACTGAAGCTTTCTTT.

The rearrangement links TRBV5-8 to TRBJ2-7, with 7 positions matching TRBD2. The V and J ends lost 6 bases and 6 bases, in that order; junction bases with no gene match: 15. Per the germline V gene, CDR1 is SGHTS and CDR2 is YDEGEE. This CDR3 contains 15 residues. The CDR3 loop is CASIANPGGTSEQYF. The CDR3 nucleotides read TGTGCCAGCATCGCAAACCCGGGGGGAACGAGCGAGCAGTACTTC.

In this sample, this clone turned up once. The chain has TRBV11-3 and TRBJ1-1; 7 nucleotides line up with TRBD1. The V segment lost 5 bases and the J segment 1 base; nucleotides outside the gene matches: 4. Germline V gene sequence: CDR1 SGHNT, CDR2 YENEEA. The CDR3 spans 14 residues. CDR3 bases: TGTGCCAGCAGCCCGACAGGGAGGAACACTGAAGCTTTCTTT. This gives the protein CASSPTGRNTEAFF.

This chain uses TRBV6-6 with TRBJ1-2; D may be TRBD1 (5 bases). Germline-derived CDR1 and CDR2 are MNHNY and SVGAGI (reference sequence). V was cut by 6 bases and J by 4 bases, with 15 bases left in between. This CDR3 contains 14 residues. CDR3 loop: CASSSSGGSYGYTF. Here the CDR3 DNA reads TGTGCCAGCAGCTCTAGCGGGGGGTCCTATGGCTACACCTTC.

Remarks on this clone: The sample holds other DNA sequences that translate to the same CDR3. The chain has TRBV18 and TRBJ2-3, with D perhaps matching TRBD1 (5 bases). The germline gives CDR1 KGHSH, CDR2 LQKENI. The CDR3 runs 12 residues. Trimming cost V 6 bases and J 5 bases, with 9 bases left between them. CDR3 in amino acids: CASSLTGDTQYF. In DNA form, the CDR3 reads TGTGCCAGCTCCCTCACAGGAGATACGCAGTATTTT.

The chain links TRBV6-5 to TRBJ2-2; D may be TRBD1 (5 bases). V was cut by 2 bases and J by 2 bases, with 9 bases left in between. The germline gives CDR1 MNHEY, CDR2 SVGAGI. The CDR3 covers 15 residues. The CDR3 sequence is CASSYGQGNTGELFF. The CDR3, as DNA: TGTGCCAGCAGTTACGGGCAGGGAAACACCGGGGAGCTGTTTTTT.